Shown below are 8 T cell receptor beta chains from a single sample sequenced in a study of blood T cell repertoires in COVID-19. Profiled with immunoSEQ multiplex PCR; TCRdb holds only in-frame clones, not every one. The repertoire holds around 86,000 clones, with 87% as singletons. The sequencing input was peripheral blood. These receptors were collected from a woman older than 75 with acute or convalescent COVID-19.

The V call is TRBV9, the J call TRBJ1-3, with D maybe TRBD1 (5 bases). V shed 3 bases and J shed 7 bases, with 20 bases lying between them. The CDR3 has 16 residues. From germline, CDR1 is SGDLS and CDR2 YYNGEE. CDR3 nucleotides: TGTGCCAGCAGCGCCGAAAGGACGGGGACTGTTAACACCATATATTTT. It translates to CASSAERTGTVNTIYF.

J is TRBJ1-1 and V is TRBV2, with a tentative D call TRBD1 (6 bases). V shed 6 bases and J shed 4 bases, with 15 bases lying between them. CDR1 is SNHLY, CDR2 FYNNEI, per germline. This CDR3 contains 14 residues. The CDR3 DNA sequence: TGTGCCAGCAGCCCCCTTATGGGGGCCACTGAAGCTTTCTTT. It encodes CASSPLMGATEAFF.

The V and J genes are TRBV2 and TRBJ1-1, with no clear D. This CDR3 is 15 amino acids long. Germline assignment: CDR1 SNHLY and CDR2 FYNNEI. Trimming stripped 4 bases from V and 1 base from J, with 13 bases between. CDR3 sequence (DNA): TGTGCCAGCAGTGTGGGCCGGGGAGCGAACACTGAAGCTTTCTTT. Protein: CASSVGRGANTEAFF.

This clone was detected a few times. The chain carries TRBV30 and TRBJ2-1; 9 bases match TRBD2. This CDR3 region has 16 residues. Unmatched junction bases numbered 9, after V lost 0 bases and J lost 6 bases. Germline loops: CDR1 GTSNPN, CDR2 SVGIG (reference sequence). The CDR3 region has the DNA TGTGCCTGGAGTGTAAAGGGGCTAGCGGGGAGCAATGAGCAGTTCTTC. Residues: CAWSVKGLAGSNEQFF.

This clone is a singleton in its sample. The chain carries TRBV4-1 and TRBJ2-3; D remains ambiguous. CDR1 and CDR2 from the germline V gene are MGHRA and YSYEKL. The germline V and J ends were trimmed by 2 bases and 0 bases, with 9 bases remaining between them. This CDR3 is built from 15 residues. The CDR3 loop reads CASSQRQTSTDTQYF. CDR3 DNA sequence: TGCGCCAGCAGCCAACGACAAACTAGCACAGATACGCAGTATTTT.

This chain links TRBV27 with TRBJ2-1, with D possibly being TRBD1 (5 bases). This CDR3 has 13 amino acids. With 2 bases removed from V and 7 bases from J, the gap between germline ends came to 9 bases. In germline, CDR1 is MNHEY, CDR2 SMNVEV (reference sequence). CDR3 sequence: CASSLRGSNEQFF. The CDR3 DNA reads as TGTGCCAGCAGTTTAAGGGGATCAAATGAGCAGTTCTTC.

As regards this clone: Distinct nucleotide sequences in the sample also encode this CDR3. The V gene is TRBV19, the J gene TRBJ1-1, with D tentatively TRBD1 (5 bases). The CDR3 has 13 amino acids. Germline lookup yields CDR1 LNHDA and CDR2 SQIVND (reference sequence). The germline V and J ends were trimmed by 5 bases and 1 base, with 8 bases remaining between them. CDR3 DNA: TGTGCCAGTAGTCTCCAGGGGAACACTGAAGCTTTCTTT. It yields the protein CASSLQGNTEAFF.

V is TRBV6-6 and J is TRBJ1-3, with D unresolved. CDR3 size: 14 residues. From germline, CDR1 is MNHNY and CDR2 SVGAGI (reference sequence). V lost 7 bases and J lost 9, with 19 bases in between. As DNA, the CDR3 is TGTGCCAGCACCGCTCAAGGAGATAAAACCACCATATATTTT. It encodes CASTAQGDKTTIYF.